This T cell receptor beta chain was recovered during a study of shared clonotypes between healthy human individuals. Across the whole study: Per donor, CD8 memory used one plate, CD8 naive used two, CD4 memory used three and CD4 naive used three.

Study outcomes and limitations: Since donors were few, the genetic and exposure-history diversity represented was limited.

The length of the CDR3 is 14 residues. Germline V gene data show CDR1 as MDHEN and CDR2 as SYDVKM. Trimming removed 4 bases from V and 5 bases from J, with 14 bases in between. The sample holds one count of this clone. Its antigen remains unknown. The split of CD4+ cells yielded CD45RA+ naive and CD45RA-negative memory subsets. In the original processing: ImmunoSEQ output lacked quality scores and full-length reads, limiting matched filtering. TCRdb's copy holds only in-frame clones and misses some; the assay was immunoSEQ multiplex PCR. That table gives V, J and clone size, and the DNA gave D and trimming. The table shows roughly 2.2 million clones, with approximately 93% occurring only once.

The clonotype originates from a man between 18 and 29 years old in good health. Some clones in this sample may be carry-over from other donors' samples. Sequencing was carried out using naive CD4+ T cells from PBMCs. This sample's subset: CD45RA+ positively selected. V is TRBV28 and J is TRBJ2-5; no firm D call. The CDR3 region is CASSWLSVRETQYF. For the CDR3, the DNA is TGTGCCAGCAGTTGGTTATCCGTTCGGGAGACCCAGTACTTC.